The clone carrying this T cell receptor beta chain is medium-sized (0.01 to 0.1%) within its sample. The antigen remains undetermined. This CDR3 comprises 14 residues. The V and J ends lost 9 bases and 1 base respectively, with 15 bases between them. Germline values: CDR1 MNHGY, CDR2 SAAAGT. The data derive from a study of sequential checkpoint blockade in melanoma. Background on the study: Arm A got nivolumab then ipilimumab; arm B the reverse, 1:1. Broader study findings: Clinical benefit was about 30 times likelier when tumor T-cell fraction and clonality increased.

The treatment was: randomized to nivolumab then ipilimumab (arm A) or the reverse (arm B). The protocol was immunoSEQ multiplex PCR, while the TCRdb copy is restricted to in-frame clones and leaves out a portion. The sample has around 3,500 clones, 20% to 25% seen once; the top ten hold less than 8%. This sequence originates from a human donor with melanoma. This chain joins TRBV6-8 and TRBJ2-5, with D possibly being TRBD1 or TRBD2 (5 bases each). The source material was tumor tissue (inferred from file names), sampled from a patient given nivolumab and ipilimumab in sequence. The CDR3 bases are TGTGCCAGTGCTCCCGGGACGCTCCAAGAGACCCAGTACTTC. This sequence encodes CASAPGTLQETQYF.